Sequencing of this T cell receptor beta chain was carried out in a study of Ad26.COV2.S vaccination and SARS-CoV-2 variants. Study-level background: Trial arm assignment for the donor was COV1001 Ad26.COV2.S. Once, or twice with 56 days between doses, Ad26.COV2.S was given intramuscularly. Regarding the study as a whole: Compared with placebo recipients, vaccine recipients had higher spike-specific TCR breadth. Total T cell responses, in the TCR breadth and depth analyses, may have been underestimated.

Treatment indicated: around 19 received Ad26.COV2.S at low or high dose, single or two shots; about 5 received placebo; per-sample allocation not given. At day 63 after the first vaccine or placebo injection, samples were drawn. With 5 bases removed from V and 8 bases from J, the gap between germline ends came to 12 bases. The CDR3 runs 12 residues. Germline CDR1 MNHEY, CDR2 SMNVEV (reference sequence). Comments on this clone: The antigen remains undetermined.

Assay: immunoSEQ multiplex PCR; the TCRdb copy retains only in-frame clones and omits some. Altogether 350,000 to 600,000 clones are present, 80% to 90% being singletons, with the ten largest covering about 1.5%. Sequenced material: peripheral blood, taken in a trial of Ad26.COV2.S vaccine versus placebo. This chain links TRBV27 with TRBJ1-2; no reliable D call. The receptor's source is a person between 18 and 65 years old who received the Ad26.COV2.S COVID-19 vaccine or a placebo. This chain's CDR3 is CASSPSGIGYTF. CDR3 nucleotides: TGTGCCAGCAGTCCTTCGGGGATCGGCTACACCTTC.